Below, 6 T cell receptor beta chains from the same sample are listed, as sequenced in a study of shared clonotypes between healthy human individuals. CD8 cells regarded as naive lacked CD45RO, were positively chosen for CCR7, and omitted terminally differentiated effector memory CD45RA+ cells. Only in-frame clones appear in the TCRdb table, and some are missing; sequencing was by immunoSEQ multiplex PCR. The data show approximately 2,000,000 clones, around 95% seen once. The material sequenced was naive CD8+ T cells from PBMCs. These TCRs come from a man in his late teens or twenties in good health. Some clones in this sample may be carry-over from other donors' samples.

J is TRBJ2-2 and V is TRBV7-9, with D maybe TRBD1 (6 bases). This CDR3 is 13 amino acids long. Trimming left V 5 bases short and J 5 bases short, with 9 bases between. Germline V gene lookup returns CDR1 SEHNR and CDR2 FQNEAQ (reference sequence). The CDR3 here is CASSQTGTGELFF. The CDR3 nucleotides are TGTGCCAGCAGCCAAACAGGGACCGGGGAGCTGTTTTTT. Filled out from reference TRBV7-9 and TRBJ2-2, the complete variable domain reads DTGVSQNPRHKITKRGQNVTFRCDPISEHNRLYWYRQTLGQGPEFLTYFQNEAQLEKSRLLSDRFSAERPKGSFSTLEIQRTEQGDSAMYLCASSQTGTGELFFGEGSRLTVL.

The rearrangement uses TRBV30 and TRBJ1-2, with D possibly TRBD1 on 5 matching bases. The CDR3 has 19 residues. The V gene lost 3 bases and the J gene lost 1 base, with 27 bases spanning the gap. Germline V gives CDR1 GTSNPN, CDR2 SVGIG (reference sequence). The CDR3: CAWRSMLDTGPLNNYGYTF. CDR3 DNA sequence: TGTGCCTGGAGATCGATGTTGGACACGGGGCCGCTCAATAACTATGGCTACACCTTC.

This chain's CDR3 is CASSLGFSSGIPGELFF. The CDR3 DNA is TGTGCCAGCAGCTTGGGGTTTTCTAGCGGGATTCCCGGGGAGCTGTTTTTT. This rearrangement joins TRBV5-4 to TRBJ2-2; 9 bases are a match to TRBD2. Germline values: CDR1 SGHNT, CDR2 YYREEE (reference sequence). The length of the CDR3 is 17 residues. The V segment lost 0 bases and the J segment 6 bases; nucleotides outside the gene matches: 9.

This chain joins TRBV19 and TRBJ2-1; tentatively, D is TRBD1 (6 bases). This CDR3 contains 15 residues. CDR1 is LNHDA and CDR2 is SQIVND in the germline V gene (reference sequence). V was trimmed by 7 bases and J by 8 bases, leaving 21 bases between them. The CDR3: CASTTGTWASDEQFF. The DNA of the CDR3 is TGTGCCAGTACCACCGGGACATGGGCCTCCGATGAGCAGTTCTTC.

The CDR3 region has the DNA TGTGCCAGCAGTCCAACACCACAGGGGACCGGGGAGCTGTTTTTT. Translated, it gives CASSPTPQGTGELFF. The chain is built from TRBV27 and TRBJ2-2; 7 positions agree with TRBD1. CDR1 is MNHEY and CDR2 is SMNVEV in the germline V gene (reference sequence). J gave up 5 bases and V 5 bases, and 8 bases lay outside the gene matches. The CDR3 is 15 residues long.

This chain's CDR3 is CASSIGPIVFGLAIRNEQFF. In DNA form, the CDR3 reads TGTGCCAGTAGTATAGGTCCCATCGTTTTCGGACTAGCGATCCGAAATGAGCAGTTCTTC. The chain joins TRBV19 to TRBJ2-1; 9 bases align to TRBD2. V lost 1 base and J lost 7; bases outside the gene matches: 20. CDR3 size: 20 residues. CDR1 is LNHDA and CDR2 is SQIVND in the germline V gene (reference sequence).